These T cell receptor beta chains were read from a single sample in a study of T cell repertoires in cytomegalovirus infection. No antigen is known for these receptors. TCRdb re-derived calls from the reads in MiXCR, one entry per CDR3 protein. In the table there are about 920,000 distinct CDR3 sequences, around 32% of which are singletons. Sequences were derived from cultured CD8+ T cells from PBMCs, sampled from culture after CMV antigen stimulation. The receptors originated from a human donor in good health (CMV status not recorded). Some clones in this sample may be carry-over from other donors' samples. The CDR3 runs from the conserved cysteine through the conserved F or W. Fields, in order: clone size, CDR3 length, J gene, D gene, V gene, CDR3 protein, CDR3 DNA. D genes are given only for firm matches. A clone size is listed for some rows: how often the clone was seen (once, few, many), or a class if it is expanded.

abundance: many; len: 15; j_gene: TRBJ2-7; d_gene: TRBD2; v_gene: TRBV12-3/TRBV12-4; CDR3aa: CASRTGTSSSYEQYF; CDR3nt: TGTGCCAGCAGGACCGGGACTAGCAGCTCCTACGAGCAGTACTTC
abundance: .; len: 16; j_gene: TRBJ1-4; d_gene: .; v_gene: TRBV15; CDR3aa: CATSRPQDSTNEKLFF; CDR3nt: TGTGCCACCAGCAGACCACAGGATTCGACAAATGAAAAACTGTTTTTT
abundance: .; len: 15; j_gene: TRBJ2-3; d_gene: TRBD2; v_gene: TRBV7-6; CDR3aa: CASSFSGGGWDTQYF; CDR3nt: TGTGCCAGCAGCTTTTCGGGGGGGGGTTGGGATACGCAGTATTTT
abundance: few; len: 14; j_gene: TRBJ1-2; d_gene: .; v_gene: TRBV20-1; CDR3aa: CSARLGGSLYGYTF; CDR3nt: TGCAGTGCCCGCCTTGGGGGGAGTTTATATGGCTACACCTTC
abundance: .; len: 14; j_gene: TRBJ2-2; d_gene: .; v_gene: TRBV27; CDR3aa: CASSLLPGAGELFF; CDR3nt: TGTGCCAGCAGTTTACTGCCGGGGGCCGGGGAGCTGTTTTTT
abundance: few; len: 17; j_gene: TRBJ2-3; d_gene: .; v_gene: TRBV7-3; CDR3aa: CASSLTSEGAKGDTQYF; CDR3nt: TGTGCCAGCAGCTTAACGTCGGAGGGGGCCAAGGGGGATACGCAGTATTTT
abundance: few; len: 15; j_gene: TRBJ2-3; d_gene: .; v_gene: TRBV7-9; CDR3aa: CASSTPSAGTDTQYF; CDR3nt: TGTGCCAGCAGCACCCCCTCGGCGGGCACAGATACGCAGTATTTT
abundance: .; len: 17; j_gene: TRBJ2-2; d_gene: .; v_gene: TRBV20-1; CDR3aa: CSARVQGWRTNTGELFF; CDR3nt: TGCAGTGCTAGAGTCCAGGGGTGGCGGACAAACACCGGGGAGCTGTTTTTT
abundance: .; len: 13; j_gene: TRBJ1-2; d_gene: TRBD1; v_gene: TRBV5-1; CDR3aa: CASTPGTGDGYTF; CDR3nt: TGCGCCAGCACACCTGGGACAGGGGATGGCTACACCTTC
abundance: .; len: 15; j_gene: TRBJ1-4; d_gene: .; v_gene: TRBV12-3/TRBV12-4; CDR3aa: CASSLLGFRNEKLFF; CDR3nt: TGTGCCAGCAGTCTGTTGGGGTTTCGTAATGAAAAACTGTTTTTT
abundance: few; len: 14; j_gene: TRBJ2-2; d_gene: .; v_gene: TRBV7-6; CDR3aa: CASSLERGSTELFF; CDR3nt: TGTGCCAGCAGCTTAGAAAGGGGATCTACGGAGCTGTTTTTT
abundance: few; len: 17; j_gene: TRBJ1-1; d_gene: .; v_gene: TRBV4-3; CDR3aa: CASSQDPVGSMNTEAFF; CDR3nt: TGCGCCAGCAGCCAAGATCCCGTGGGCAGCATGAACACTGAAGCTTTCTTT
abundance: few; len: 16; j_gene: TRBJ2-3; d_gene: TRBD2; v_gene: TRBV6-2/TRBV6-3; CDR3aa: CASSGLAGFRPDTQYF; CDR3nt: TGTGCCTCCTCTGGACTAGCGGGGTTTCGTCCAGATACGCAGTATTTT
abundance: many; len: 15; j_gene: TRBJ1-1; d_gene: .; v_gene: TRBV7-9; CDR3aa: CASSLFVGGDTEAFF; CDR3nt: TGTGCCAGCAGCTTATTCGTGGGAGGGGACACTGAAGCTTTCTTT
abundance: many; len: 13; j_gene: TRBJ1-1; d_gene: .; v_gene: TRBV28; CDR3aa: CASSSWTDTEAFF; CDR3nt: TGTGCCAGCAGTTCCTGGACCGACACTGAAGCTTTCTTT
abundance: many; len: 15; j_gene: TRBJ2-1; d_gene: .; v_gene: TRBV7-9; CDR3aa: CASSADLSSYNEQFF; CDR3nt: TGTGCCAGCAGCGCGGACTTAAGCTCCTACAATGAGCAGTTCTTC
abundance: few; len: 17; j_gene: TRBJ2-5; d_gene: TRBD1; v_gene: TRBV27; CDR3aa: CASSLLALGQSIDTQYF; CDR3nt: TGTGCCAGCAGTTTATTGGCACTGGGACAGTCGATCGATACCCAGTACTTC
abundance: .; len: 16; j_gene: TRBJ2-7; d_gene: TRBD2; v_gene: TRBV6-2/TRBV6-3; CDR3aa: CASSYSTSGGSYEQYF; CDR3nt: TGTGCCAGCAGTTACTCCACTAGCGGGGGCTCCTACGAGCAGTACTTC
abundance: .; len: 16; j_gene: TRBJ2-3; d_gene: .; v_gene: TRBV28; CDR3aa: CVSTFSGVPSTDTQYF; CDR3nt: TGTGTCAGCACGTTCTCAGGGGTGCCGAGCACAGATACGCAGTATTTT
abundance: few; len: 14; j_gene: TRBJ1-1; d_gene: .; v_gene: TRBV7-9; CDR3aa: CASSPDRTILEAFF; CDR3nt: TGTGCCAGCAGCCCCGACAGAACGATCTTAGAAGCTTTCTTT
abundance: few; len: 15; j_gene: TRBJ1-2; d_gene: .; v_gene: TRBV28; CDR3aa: CASSLPTGLFYGYTF; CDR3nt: TGTGCCAGCAGTTTGCCGACAGGCCTTTTTTATGGCTACACCTTC
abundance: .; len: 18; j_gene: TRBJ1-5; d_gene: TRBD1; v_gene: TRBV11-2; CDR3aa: CASILSWGDRAYNQPQHF; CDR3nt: TGTGCCAGCATCTTATCTTGGGGAGACAGGGCATACAATCAGCCCCAGCATTTT
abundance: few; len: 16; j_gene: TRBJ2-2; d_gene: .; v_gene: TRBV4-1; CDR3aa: CASSQRGSIYTGELFF; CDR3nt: TGCGCCAGCAGCCAACGAGGGTCTATTTACACCGGGGAGCTGTTTTTT
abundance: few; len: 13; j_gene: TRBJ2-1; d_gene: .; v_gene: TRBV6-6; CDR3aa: CATGAFSYNEQFF; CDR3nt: TGTGCCACAGGGGCTTTTTCCTACAATGAGCAGTTCTTC
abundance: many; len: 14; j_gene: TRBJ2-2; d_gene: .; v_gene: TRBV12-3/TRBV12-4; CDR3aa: CASSSQGASGELFF; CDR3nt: TGTGCCAGCAGTTCACAGGGCGCCAGCGGGGAGCTGTTTTTT
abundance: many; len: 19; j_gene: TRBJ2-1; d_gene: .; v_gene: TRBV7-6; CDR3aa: CASSPSLAGRKGAWNEQFF; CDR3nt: TGTGCCAGCAGCCCCAGCCTGGCGGGGAGGAAAGGCGCGTGGAATGAGCAGTTCTTC
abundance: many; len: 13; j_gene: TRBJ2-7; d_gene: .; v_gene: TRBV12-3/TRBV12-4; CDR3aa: CASSHGPADEQYF; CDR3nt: TGTGCCAGCAGCCACGGCCCCGCGGATGAGCAGTACTTC
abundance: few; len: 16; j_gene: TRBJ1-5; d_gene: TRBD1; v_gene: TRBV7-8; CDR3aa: CASSSGQEGGNQPQHF; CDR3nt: TGTGCCAGCAGCTCGGGACAGGAAGGAGGCAATCAGCCCCAGCATTTT
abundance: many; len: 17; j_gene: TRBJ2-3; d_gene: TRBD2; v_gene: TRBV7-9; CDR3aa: CASSSDLAGRSTDTQYF; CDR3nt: TGTGCCAGCAGCTCGGACCTAGCGGGGAGAAGCACAGATACGCAGTATTTT
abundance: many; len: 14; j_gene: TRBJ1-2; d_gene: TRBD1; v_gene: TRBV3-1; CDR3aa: CASSQDRTGYGYTF; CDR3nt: TGTGCCAGCAGCCAAGATCGGACAGGGTATGGCTACACCTTC
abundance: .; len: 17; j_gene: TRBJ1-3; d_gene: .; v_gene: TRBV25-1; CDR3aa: CASTQYEAGSSGNTIYF; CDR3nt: TGTGCCAGCACCCAATACGAGGCGGGATCCTCTGGAAACACCATATATTTT
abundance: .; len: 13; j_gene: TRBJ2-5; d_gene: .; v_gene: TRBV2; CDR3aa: CASKDSIQETQYF; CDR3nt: TGTGCCAGCAAGGACAGTATCCAAGAGACCCAGTACTTC
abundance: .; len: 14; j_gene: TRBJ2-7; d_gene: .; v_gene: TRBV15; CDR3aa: CATSIEYAEVEQYF; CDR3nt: TGTGCCACCAGCATCGAATATGCCGAAGTCGAGCAGTACTTC
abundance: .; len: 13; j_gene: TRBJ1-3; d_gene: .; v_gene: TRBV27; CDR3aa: CASSELFGNTIYF; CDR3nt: TGTGCCAGCAGTGAGTTATTTGGAAACACCATATATTTT
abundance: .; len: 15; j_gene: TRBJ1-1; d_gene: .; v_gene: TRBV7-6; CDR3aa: CASNTSWGPDTEAFF; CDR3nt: TGTGCCAGCAACACTTCGTGGGGCCCGGACACTGAAGCTTTCTTT
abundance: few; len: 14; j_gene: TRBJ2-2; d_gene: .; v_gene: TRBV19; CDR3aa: CASSIRDRSGELFF; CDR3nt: TGTGCCAGTAGCATCAGAGACCGCTCCGGGGAGCTGTTTTTT
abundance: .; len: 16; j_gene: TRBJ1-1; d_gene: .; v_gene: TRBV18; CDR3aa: CASSPAGKGVNTEAFF; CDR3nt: TGTGCCAGCTCACCAGCTGGAAAAGGGGTGAACACTGAAGCTTTCTTT
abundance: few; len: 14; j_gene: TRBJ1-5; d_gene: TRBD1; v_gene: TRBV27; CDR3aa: CASSLRQGVQPQHF; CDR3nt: TGTGCCAGCAGTCTGCGACAGGGGGTCCAGCCCCAGCATTTT
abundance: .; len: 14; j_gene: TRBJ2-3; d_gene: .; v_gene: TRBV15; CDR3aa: CATSFRRRGDTQYF; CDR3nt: TGTGCCACCAGCTTCAGGCGGAGGGGAGATACGCAGTATTTT